The clone carrying this T cell receptor beta chain was seen repeatedly, ten times or more. Antigen: not known. The data derive from a study of T cells in Graves' hyperthyroidism and ophthalmopathy. Study-level results: Among thyroid clonotypes expanded above 0.001, most also appeared in blood.

The investigators amplified TCR beta CDR3 regions from RNA transcripts. The HTBI set primed first-round TCR CDR3 RT-PCR. TCRdb reprocessed the multiplex PCR reads with MiXCR, giving one entry per CDR3 protein. Of 700,000 or so distinct CDR3 sequences listed, less than 20% were seen once; the top ten hold around 7.7%. CDR1 is KGHSH and CDR2 is LQKENI in the germline V gene. The CDR3 is 16 amino acids. V gave up 4 bases and J gave up 0 bases, with 13 bases separating them. A lack of ophthalmopathy progression within 18 months defined stable Graves' hyperthyroidism. The source of the PBMCs was 8.5 to 10 ml of fresh peripheral blood.

The sample taken for sequencing was blood. This chain joins TRBV18 and TRBJ1-3; D call uncertain. This sequence was found in a man between 18 and 35 years old with Graves' hyperthyroidism. The CDR3: CASSHAFSGSGNTIYF. CDR3 coding DNA: TGTGCCAGCTCACATGCCTTTTCGGGCTCTGGAAACACCATATATTTT.